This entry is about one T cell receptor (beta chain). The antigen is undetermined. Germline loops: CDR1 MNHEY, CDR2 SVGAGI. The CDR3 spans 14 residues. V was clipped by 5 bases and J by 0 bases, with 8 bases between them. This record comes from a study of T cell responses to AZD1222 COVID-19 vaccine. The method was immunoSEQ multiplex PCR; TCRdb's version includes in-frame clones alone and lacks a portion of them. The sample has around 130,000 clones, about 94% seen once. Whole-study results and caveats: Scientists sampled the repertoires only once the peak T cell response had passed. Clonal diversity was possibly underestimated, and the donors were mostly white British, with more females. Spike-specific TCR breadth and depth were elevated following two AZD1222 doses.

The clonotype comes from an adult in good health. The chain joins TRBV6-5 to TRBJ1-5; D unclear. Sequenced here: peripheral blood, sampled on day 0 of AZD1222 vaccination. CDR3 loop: CASSQEYSNQPQHF. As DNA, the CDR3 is TGTGCCAGCAGTCAGGAATATAGCAATCAGCCCCAGCATTTT.